These T cell receptor beta chains were read from a single sample in a study of T cell repertoires in cytomegalovirus infection. These receptors' antigens are unknown. TCRdb re-derived calls from the reads in MiXCR, one entry per CDR3 protein. Found here are around 750,000 distinct CDR3 sequences, roughly 33% of them singletons; the top ten hold 9.5% to 15%. This specimen was cultured CD8+ T cells from PBMCs, taken from culture after CMV antigen stimulation. All receptors come from a human donor in good health (CMV status not recorded). Some clones in this sample may be carry-over from other donors' samples. The CDR3 runs from the conserved cysteine through the conserved F or W. Fields, in order: D gene, clone size, J gene, V gene, CDR3 DNA, CDR3 protein. The D gene is left open where the match is weak. Only part of the rows carry a size: once, few, many, or a class if the clone is expanded.

d_call: TRBD1
clone_size: .
j_call: TRBJ2-7
v_call: TRBV18
cdr3_nt: TGTGCCAGCTCACCCTCGGGACAGGGGGGCCACGAGCAGTACTTC
cdr3_aa: CASSPSGQGGHEQYF

d_call: .
clone_size: few
j_call: TRBJ2-2
v_call: TRBV6-1
cdr3_nt: TGTGCCACGCCTCTGTGGAGGGGTAGGACCGGGGAGCTGTTTTTT
cdr3_aa: CATPLWRGRTGELFF

d_call: TRBD1
clone_size: few
j_call: TRBJ2-2
v_call: TRBV28
cdr3_nt: TGTGCCAGCAAGTCAGGACAGGGGGTGAACACCGGGGAGCTGTTTTTT
cdr3_aa: CASKSGQGVNTGELFF

d_call: TRBD1
clone_size: .
j_call: TRBJ1-3
v_call: TRBV9
cdr3_nt: TGTGCCAGCAGCGACCTCCGGGACAGGGGAAGCGGAAACACCATATATTTT
cdr3_aa: CASSDLRDRGSGNTIYF

d_call: .
clone_size: many
j_call: TRBJ2-1
v_call: TRBV7-8
cdr3_nt: TGTGCCAGCAGCTTTCTCCCTAGCGCCAACAATGAGCAGTTCTTC
cdr3_aa: CASSFLPSANNEQFF

d_call: TRBD2
clone_size: many
j_call: TRBJ2-5
v_call: TRBV12-3/TRBV12-4
cdr3_nt: TGTGCCAGCAGTCCCACTAGCGAACAAGAGACCCAGTACTTC
cdr3_aa: CASSPTSEQETQYF

d_call: TRBD1
clone_size: .
j_call: TRBJ1-1
v_call: TRBV12-5
cdr3_nt: TGTGCTAGTGGTCACCGGACAGGGGGTTGGACTGAAGCTTTCTTT
cdr3_aa: CASGHRTGGWTEAFF

d_call: TRBD1
clone_size: few
j_call: TRBJ2-3
v_call: TRBV12-3/TRBV12-4
cdr3_nt: TGTGCCAGCAGTGCGGGACAGGGGGGACCTAGCACAGATACGCAGTATTTT
cdr3_aa: CASSAGQGGPSTDTQYF

d_call: .
clone_size: .
j_call: TRBJ1-6
v_call: TRBV7-2
cdr3_nt: TGTGCCAGCAGGCCAAGGGGAGAGGGATCTTCACCCCTCCACTTT
cdr3_aa: CASRPRGEGSSPLHF

d_call: .
clone_size: .
j_call: TRBJ1-1
v_call: TRBV7-9
cdr3_nt: TGTGCCAGCAGCTTAGTTCGGGGGAACATGAACACTGAAGCTTTCTTT
cdr3_aa: CASSLVRGNMNTEAFF

d_call: .
clone_size: .
j_call: TRBJ2-3
v_call: TRBV10-3
cdr3_nt: TGTGCCATCAGTGGCATTGTGGGGTCGAACACAGATACGCAGTATTTT
cdr3_aa: CAISGIVGSNTDTQYF

d_call: .
clone_size: many
j_call: TRBJ2-3
v_call: TRBV7-9
cdr3_nt: TGTGCCAGCAGCCACACCTTCGGGGGCAGCACAGATACGCAGTATTTT
cdr3_aa: CASSHTFGGSTDTQYF

d_call: .
clone_size: .
j_call: TRBJ1-3
v_call: TRBV7-9
cdr3_nt: TGTGGGAACTGGGGAGCCGGAAACACCATATATTTT
cdr3_aa: CGNWGAGNTIYF

d_call: TRBD2
clone_size: .
j_call: TRBJ2-1
v_call: TRBV18
cdr3_nt: TGTGCCAGCTCACCTATTGCGGGGGGTTCCTACAATGAGCAGTTCTTC
cdr3_aa: CASSPIAGGSYNEQFF

d_call: TRBD1
clone_size: few
j_call: TRBJ2-2
v_call: TRBV7-9
cdr3_nt: TGTGCCAGCAGCTTTCCTCGGACAGGGAGGAGCACCGGGGAGCTGTTTTTT
cdr3_aa: CASSFPRTGRSTGELFF

d_call: .
clone_size: few
j_call: TRBJ1-5
v_call: TRBV5-5
cdr3_nt: TGTGCCAGCAGCCTCTTGCTAGGGGCCGGGGCTCAGCCCCAGCATTTT
cdr3_aa: CASSLLLGAGAQPQHF

d_call: .
clone_size: many
j_call: TRBJ2-5
v_call: TRBV7-6
cdr3_nt: TGTGCCAGCAGCTCGGGGGGCGGGGTCGGAGAGACCCAGTACTTC
cdr3_aa: CASSSGGGVGETQYF

d_call: .
clone_size: once
j_call: TRBJ2-3
v_call: TRBV4-3
cdr3_nt: TGCGCACGTGCAAAGGAGGGATTGAGCACAGATACGCAGTATTTT
cdr3_aa: CARAKEGLSTDTQYF

d_call: .
clone_size: .
j_call: TRBJ1-1
v_call: TRBV15
cdr3_nt: TGTGCCACCAGCACAAGCCGTTATGGCAGGGCTAACACTGAAGCTTTCTTT
cdr3_aa: CATSTSRYGRANTEAFF

d_call: .
clone_size: .
j_call: TRBJ2-5
v_call: TRBV3-1
cdr3_nt: TGTGCCAGCAGCCAAGAAGCTCAGGGTGAAGAGACCCAGTACTTC
cdr3_aa: CASSQEAQGEETQYF

d_call: .
clone_size: .
j_call: TRBJ2-1
v_call: TRBV27
cdr3_nt: TGTGCCAGCAGTTTAAAGGGGCACAATGAGCAGTTCTTC
cdr3_aa: CASSLKGHNEQFF

d_call: .
clone_size: few
j_call: TRBJ1-1
v_call: TRBV7-6
cdr3_nt: TGTGCCAGCACTCGCGGACAGCCGAACACTGAAGCTTTCTTT
cdr3_aa: CASTRGQPNTEAFF

d_call: .
clone_size: .
j_call: TRBJ2-7
v_call: TRBV7-9
cdr3_nt: TGTGCCAGCAGCATGGACCTTATCGACGAGCAGTACTTC
cdr3_aa: CASSMDLIDEQYF

d_call: .
clone_size: few
j_call: TRBJ2-5
v_call: TRBV28
cdr3_nt: TGTGCCAGCACCGGGCGGCTACGAATGTACCAAGAGACCCAGTACTTC
cdr3_aa: CASTGRLRMYQETQYF

d_call: .
clone_size: .
j_call: TRBJ2-7
v_call: TRBV4-1
cdr3_nt: TGCGCCAGCAGCCAAGACACAGGGCCATACTACGAGCAGTACTTC
cdr3_aa: CASSQDTGPYYEQYF